Shown below are 21 T cell receptor beta chains from a single sample sequenced in a study of cytomegalovirus exposure and HLA in healthy donors. The PCR used 60 Vbeta and 13 Jbeta primers. Clones were sequenced by immunoSEQ multiplex PCR, and TCRdb holds only the in-frame ones, with some missing. The data hold some 200,000 clones, with approximately 79% observed a single time. The sequencing input was PBMCs. Receptors were obtained from a man aged 18 to 30 in good health and CMV-seronegative.

This rearrangement joins TRBV27 to TRBJ2-3; 10 nucleotides match TRBD1. Germline assignment: CDR1 MNHEY and CDR2 SMNVEV (reference sequence). Trimming took 5 bases from V and 0 from J; bases not matched to a gene: 8. The CDR3 totals 17 residues. CDR3 sequence: CASSGQTGGGSTDTQYF. Here the CDR3 DNA reads TGTGCCAGCAGTGGGCAGACAGGGGGCGGTAGCACAGATACGCAGTATTTT.

The chain is built from TRBV19 and TRBJ2-3; 7 nucleotides line up with TRBD2. The CDR3 totals 14 residues. The ends lost 4 bases at V and 4 bases at J; junction bases unmatched: 5. Germline V gene lookup returns CDR1 LNHDA and CDR2 SQIVND (reference sequence). CDR3 nucleotide sequence: TGTGCCAGTAGTAAGGCGGGAGTCGCAGATACGCAGTATTTT. Translating it yields CASSKAGVADTQYF. Full variable domain (missing parts from reference TRBV19 and TRBJ2-3): DGGITQSPKYLFRKEGQNVTLSCEQNLNHDAMYWYRQDPGQGLRLIYYSQIVNDFQKGDIAEGYSVSREKKESFPLTVTSAQKNPTAFYLCASSKAGVADTQYFGPGTRLTVL.

CDR3 DNA: TGTGCCAGCAGCTTGGGACAGGGCGCAGGGGAGCTGTTTTTT. Protein product: CASSLGQGAGELFF. The chain couples TRBV5-8 to TRBJ2-2; 7 nucleotides match TRBD1. V lost 0 bases, J lost 8 bases, and 4 bases stayed unmatched. Germline CDR1 SGHTS, CDR2 YDEGEE. CDR3 length equals 14 residues. Filled out from reference TRBV5-8 and TRBJ2-2, the complete variable domain reads EAGVTQSPTHLIKTRGQQATLRCSPISGHTSVYWYQQALGLGLQFLLWYDEGEERNRGNFPPRFSGRQFPNYSSELNVNALELEDSALYLCASSLGQGAGELFFGEGSRLTVL.

The chain joins TRBV29-1 to TRBJ1-4, with 8 nucleotides matching TRBD1. Looked up from germline, CDR1 is SQVTM and CDR2 is ANQGSEA. The CDR3 consists of 16 residues. The V gene end was trimmed by 4 bases and the J gene end by 2 bases; junction bases not matched to a gene: 9. CDR3 coding DNA: TGCAGCGTTGGGTCTGCAGGGGGCTCTACTAATGAAAAACTGTTTTTT. Protein product: CSVGSAGGSTNEKLFF.

The chain has TRBV6-1 and TRBJ2-5; the D gene is possibly TRBD1 (6 bases). The CDR3 extends over 13 amino acids. The V gene lost 7 bases and the J gene lost 5 bases, with 14 bases spanning the gap. The germline V gene has CDR1 MNHNS and CDR2 SASEGT. CDR3 residues: CASIPGVVETQYF. Written as DNA, the CDR3 is TGTGCCAGCATCCCAGGGGTGGTGGAGACCCAGTACTTC.

The chain combines TRBV30 with TRBJ1-4, with D hard to call. The CDR3 is 16 residues long. Trimming cost V 0 bases and J 4 bases, with 15 bases left between them. From germline, CDR1 is GTSNPN and CDR2 SVGIG (reference sequence). In DNA, the CDR3 is TGTGCCTGGAGTGTACCCAGGTCCAGTAATAATGAAAAACTGTTTTTT. This sequence encodes CAWSVPRSSNNEKLFF.

J is TRBJ2-7 and V is TRBV4-2, with TRBD2 matching 9 bases. CDR3 length: 17 residues. Germline V gene data show CDR1 as LGHNA and CDR2 as YNFKEQ. With V trimmed by 0 bases and J by 8 bases, 14 bases remained unmatched. CDR3 nucleotide sequence: TGTGCCAGCAGCCAAGACCGGTATAGCGGGAGACAAATCCAGCAGTACTTC. It specifies CASSQDRYSGRQIQQYF.

The chain employs TRBV19 and TRBJ2-7, with 7 positions matching TRBD1. The CDR3 sequence is 15 residues long. CDR1 and CDR2 (germline): LNHDA, SQIVND (reference sequence). V dropped 5 bases and J dropped 2; count of bases not matched to a gene: 9. The CDR3 protein is CASSPRTGLAYEQYF. CDR3 nucleotide sequence: TGTGCCAGTAGTCCGCGGACAGGCTTGGCCTACGAGCAGTACTTC. The full variable domain, with the rest looked up from reference TRBV19 and TRBJ2-7, is DGGITQSPKYLFRKEGQNVTLSCEQNLNHDAMYWYRQDPGQGLRLIYYSQIVNDFQKGDIAEGYSVSREKKESFPLTVTSAQKNPTAFYLCASSPRTGLAYEQYFGPGTRLTVT.

The V call is TRBV4-1, the J call TRBJ2-7, with D unclear. The germline V gene has CDR1 MGHRA and CDR2 YSYEKL. V lost 1 base and J lost 1, with 8 bases in between. The CDR3 length is 14 residues. CDR3 protein: CASSQAEISYEQYF. For the CDR3, the DNA is TGCGCCAGCAGCCAAGCGGAGATTTCCTACGAGCAGTACTTC.

The chain joins TRBV5-6 to TRBJ2-7; 13 bases are a match to TRBD2. V shed 4 bases and J 1 base; nucleotides not matched to a gene: 5. This CDR3 is built from 16 residues. Germline lookup yields CDR1 SGHDT and CDR2 YYEEEE. The CDR3 is CASSPGTSGASYEQYF. The CDR3, as DNA: TGTGCCAGCAGCCCGGGGACTAGCGGGGCGTCCTACGAGCAGTACTTC.

CDR3 sequence (DNA): TGTGCCAGCAGTTTGGCAGGAACCAAAGAAAAACTGTTTTTT. Translating it yields CASSLAGTKEKLFF. The V call is TRBV28, the J call TRBJ1-4; D call uncertain. The germline V gene encodes CDR1 MDHEN and CDR2 SYDVKM. Trimming took 3 bases from V and 8 from J, leaving 13 bases between them. The CDR3 length is 14 residues. The full variable domain, completed using reference TRBV28 and TRBJ1-4, is DVKVTQSSRYLVKRTGEKVFLECVQDMDHENMFWYRQDPGLGLRLIYFSYDVKMKEKGDIPEGYSVSREKKERFSLILESASTNQTSMYLCASSLAGTKEKLFFGSGTQLSVL.

This sequence joins TRBV6-1 and TRBJ2-7, with 8 nucleotides matching TRBD1. With 5 bases clipped from V and 7 bases from J, the junction kept 10 bases outside the gene matches. Germline CDR1 is MNHNS and CDR2 is SASEGT. This CDR3 spans 14 amino acids. The CDR3 reads CASSSTGASWEQYF. The CDR3 region has the DNA TGTGCCAGCAGTTCGACAGGGGCCTCCTGGGAGCAGTACTTC.

The chain links TRBV7-8 to TRBJ2-2; 7 nucleotides match TRBD1. CDR1 and CDR2 (germline): SGHVS, FQNEAQ. The V gene end was trimmed by 1 base and the J gene end by 3 bases; junction bases not matched to a gene: 11. The CDR3 sequence is 18 residues long. The CDR3 region has the DNA TGTGCCAGCAGCTTAGTTATCGACAGGGCGGATTACACCGGGGAGCTGTTTTTT. It encodes CASSLVIDRADYTGELFF.

The chain uses TRBV5-1 and TRBJ2-1, with 13 bases lining up with TRBD2. The germline CDR1 and CDR2 sequences are SGHRS and YFSETQ. The CDR3 contains 17 residues. V shed 4 bases, J shed 6 bases, and the junction held 10 bases outside the gene matches. The CDR3 reads CASSLRTSGGRTNEQFF. The DNA for the CDR3 is TGCGCCAGCAGCCTACGGACTAGCGGGGGCCGTACCAATGAGCAGTTCTTC. The full variable domain, in which reference TRBV5-1 and TRBJ2-1 provide the parts outside the CDR3, is KAGVTQTPRYLIKTRGQQVTLSCSPISGHRSVSWYQQTPGQGLQFLFEYFSETQRNKGNFPGRFSGRQFSNSRSEMNVSTLELGDSALYLCASSLRTSGGRTNEQFFGPGTRLTVL.

V gene TRBV5-1 combines with J gene TRBJ2-7; no firm D call. This CDR3 is 14 amino acids long. V lost 0 bases, J lost 1 base, and 8 bases lay in between. Germline loops: CDR1 SGHRS, CDR2 YFSETQ. CDR3 in DNA: TGCGCCAGCAGCTTGGGGCCAGAATCCTACGAGCAGTACTTC. Residues: CASSLGPESYEQYF.

The gene calls are TRBV5-1 and TRBJ2-2; 7 nucleotides agree with TRBD2. CDR3 size: 15 residues. J gave up 6 bases and V 4 bases, and 9 bases lay outside the gene matches. The germline V gene encodes CDR1 SGHRS and CDR2 YFSETQ. The CDR3 DNA follows: TGCGCCAGCAGCACCGGACTAGAGGAAGCCGGGGAGCTGTTTTTT. Translated: CASSTGLEEAGELFF.

The rearrangement links TRBV29-1 to TRBJ1-2; D might be TRBD1 (6 bases). The CDR3 runs 12 residues. The germline CDR1 and CDR2 sequences are SQVTM and ANQGSEA. Trimming left V 4 bases short and J 4 bases short, with 10 bases between. The CDR3 loop reads CSVGTASYGYTF. DNA for the CDR3: TGCAGCGTTGGGACAGCCAGCTATGGCTACACCTTC.

This clone was seen a handful of times. The J gene is TRBJ2-1, the V gene TRBV4-1, with 10 bases matching TRBD2. Trimming removed 0 bases from V and 6 bases from J; junction bases left unmatched: 14. This CDR3 is built from 19 residues. CDR1 and CDR2 from the germline V gene are MGHRA and YSYEKL. The CDR3 sequence is CASSQEGLAGAQIINEQFF. As DNA, the CDR3 is TGCGCCAGCAGCCAAGAAGGGCTAGCGGGGGCCCAAATCATCAATGAGCAGTTCTTC.

The chain combines TRBV5-1 with TRBJ1-6; D remains unclear. The germline V gene encodes CDR1 SGHRS and CDR2 YFSETQ. This CDR3 is 17 amino acids long. V shed 2 bases and J shed 0 bases, with 12 bases lying between them. In DNA form, the CDR3 reads TGCGCCAGCAGCTTTGAACAGACCAGCTCCTATAATTCACCCCTCCACTTT. Amino acid sequence: CASSFEQTSSYNSPLHF.

The CDR3 sequence is CASSEARLGGYSGGSYNEQFF. DNA of the CDR3: TGTGCCAGCAGTGAAGCCCGATTGGGGGGTTATAGCGGGGGCTCCTACAATGAGCAGTTCTTC. The chain recombines TRBV6-1 with TRBJ2-1, with TRBD2 matching over 9 bases. This CDR3 has 21 residues. Per the germline V gene, CDR1 is MNHNS and CDR2 is SASEGT. With 0 bases clipped from V and 0 bases from J, the junction kept 15 bases outside the gene matches.

The V call is TRBV14, the J call TRBJ2-7, with TRBD2 matching 12 bases. This CDR3 is built from 16 residues. CDR1 SGHDN and CDR2 FVKESK come from the germline V gene. V shed 4 bases and J 0 bases; nucleotides not matched to a gene: 4. CDR3 nucleotides: TGTGCCAGCAGCCTTACTAGCGGGGGGTTCTCCTACGAGCAGTACTTC. Protein product: CASSLTSGGFSYEQYF.